This entry is about one T cell receptor (beta chain). This entry comes from a study of tumor-infiltrating lymphocytes in primary liver carcinoma. Co-extraction of both nucleic acids (RNA and DNA) used roughly 18-32 mg of unsorted bulk tissue. V dropped 5 bases and J dropped 0 bases, with 17 bases sitting between them. CDR1 is DFQATT and CDR2 is SNEGSKA in the germline V gene (reference sequence). CDR3 length: 15 amino acids. Synthesis of TCR beta cDNA was carried out from around 500 ng total RNA with a constant-region primer. Slightly modified ARM-PCR, run as three nested multiplex PCR rounds, produced the TCR beta libraries. Primers for the first two PCR rounds were TRBV1-TRBV30 forward primers and a C-beta reverse primer (roughly 10 cycles per round). TCRdb recomputed calls from the multiplex PCR reads with MiXCR, one row per CDR3 protein. The profile shows 150,000 to 200,000 distinct CDR3 sequences, about 85% of them singletons.

What was sequenced was tumor tissue from primary liver carcinoma. V and J are TRBV20-1 and TRBJ2-7; D is possibly TRBD2 (6 bases). The sequence came from a man between 40 and 49 years old with primary liver carcinoma and hepatitis B virus infection. CDR3 nucleotide sequence: TGCAGTGCTTGTATTCCCCTGGGACTCTCCTACGAGCAGTACTTC. As protein: CSACIPLGLSYEQYF.